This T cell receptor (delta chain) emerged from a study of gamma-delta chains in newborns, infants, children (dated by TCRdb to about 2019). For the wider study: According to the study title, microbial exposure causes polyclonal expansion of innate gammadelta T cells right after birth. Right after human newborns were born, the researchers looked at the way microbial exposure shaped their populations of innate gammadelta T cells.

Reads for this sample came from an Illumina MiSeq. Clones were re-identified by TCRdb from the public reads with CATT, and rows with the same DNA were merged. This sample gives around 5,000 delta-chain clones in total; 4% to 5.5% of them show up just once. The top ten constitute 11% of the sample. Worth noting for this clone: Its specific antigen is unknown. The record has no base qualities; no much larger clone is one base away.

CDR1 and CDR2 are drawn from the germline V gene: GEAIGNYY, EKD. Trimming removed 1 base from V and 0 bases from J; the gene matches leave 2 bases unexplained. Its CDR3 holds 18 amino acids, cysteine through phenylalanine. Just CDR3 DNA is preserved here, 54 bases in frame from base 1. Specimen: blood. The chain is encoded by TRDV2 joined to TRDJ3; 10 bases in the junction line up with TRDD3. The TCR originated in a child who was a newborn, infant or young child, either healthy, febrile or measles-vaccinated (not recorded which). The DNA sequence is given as TGTGCCTGTGACACTCCTGGGGGATACTCCTGGGACACCCGACAGATGTTTTTC. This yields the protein CACDTPGGYSWDTRQMFF.